This T cell receptor beta chain was identified in a study of T-cell memory formation after mild COVID-19. Overall study context: For the most part, TCR clusters were specific to one donor.

A single record per CDR3 protein comes from TCRdb applying MiXCR to the 5' RACE reads. The top ten hold under 8.5% of the sample, which has fewer than 650,000 distinct CDR3 sequences, about 20% seen once. The CDR3 contains 16 residues. CDR1 SGDLS and CDR2 YYNGEE come from the germline V gene. Losses at the gene ends were 0 bases for V and 4 bases for J; bases not matched to a gene: 9. The sequence came from an adult woman who had mild COVID-19 (a few samples of this study predate the infection). Cell type and time point are not known. Sequenced input: PBMCs or a T cell subset sorted from them (not recorded which). This chain links TRBV9 with TRBJ1-2; TRBD1 agrees at 7 bases. The CDR3 protein is CASSVDGSGGFYGYTF. CDR3 DNA sequence: TGTGCCAGCAGCGTAGATGGGTCAGGGGGGTTCTATGGCTACACCTTC.